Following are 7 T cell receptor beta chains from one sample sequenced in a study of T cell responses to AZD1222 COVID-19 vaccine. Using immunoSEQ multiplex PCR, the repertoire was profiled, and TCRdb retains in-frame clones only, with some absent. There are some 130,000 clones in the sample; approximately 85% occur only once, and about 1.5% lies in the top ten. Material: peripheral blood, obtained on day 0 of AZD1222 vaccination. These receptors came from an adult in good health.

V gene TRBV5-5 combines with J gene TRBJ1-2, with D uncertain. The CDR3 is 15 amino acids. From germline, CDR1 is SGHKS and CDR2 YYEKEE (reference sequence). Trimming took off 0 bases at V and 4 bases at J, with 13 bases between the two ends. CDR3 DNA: TGTGCCAGCAGCTTGGTAACGGGGATCGGCTATGGCTACACCTTC. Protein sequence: CASSLVTGIGYGYTF.

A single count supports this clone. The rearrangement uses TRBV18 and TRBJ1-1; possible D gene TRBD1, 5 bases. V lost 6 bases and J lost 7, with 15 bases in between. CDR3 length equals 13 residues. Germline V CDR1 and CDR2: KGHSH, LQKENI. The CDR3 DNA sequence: TGTGCCAGCTCCCGGACTACAGGAGATGAAGCTTTCTTT. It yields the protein CASSRTTGDEAFF.

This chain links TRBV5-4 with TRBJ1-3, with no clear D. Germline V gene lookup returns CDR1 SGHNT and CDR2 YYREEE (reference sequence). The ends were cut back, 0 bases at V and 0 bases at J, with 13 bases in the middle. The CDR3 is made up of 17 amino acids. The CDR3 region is CASSLGQVSSSGNTIYF. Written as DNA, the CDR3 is TGTGCCAGCAGCTTGGGGCAGGTATCCTCCTCTGGAAACACCATATATTTT.

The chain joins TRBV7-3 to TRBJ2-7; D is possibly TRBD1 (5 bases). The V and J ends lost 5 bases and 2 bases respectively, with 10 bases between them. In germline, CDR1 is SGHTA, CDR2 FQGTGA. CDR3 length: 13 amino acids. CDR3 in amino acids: CASSRGEAYEQYF. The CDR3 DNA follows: TGTGCCAGCAGCAGGGGCGAGGCCTACGAGCAGTACTTC.

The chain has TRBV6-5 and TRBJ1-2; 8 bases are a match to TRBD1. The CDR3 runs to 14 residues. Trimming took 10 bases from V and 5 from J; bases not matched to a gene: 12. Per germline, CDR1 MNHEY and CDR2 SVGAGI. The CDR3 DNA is TGTGCCATCCGGTCAGGGGGCGATTATTATGGCTACACCTTC. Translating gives CAIRSGGDYYGYTF.

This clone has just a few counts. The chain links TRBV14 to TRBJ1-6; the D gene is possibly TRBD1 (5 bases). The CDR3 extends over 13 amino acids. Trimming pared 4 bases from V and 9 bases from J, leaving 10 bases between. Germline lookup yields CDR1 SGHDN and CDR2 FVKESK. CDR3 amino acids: CASSRFGGSPLHF. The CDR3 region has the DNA TGTGCCAGCAGCCGGTTTGGGGGTTCACCCCTCCACTTT.

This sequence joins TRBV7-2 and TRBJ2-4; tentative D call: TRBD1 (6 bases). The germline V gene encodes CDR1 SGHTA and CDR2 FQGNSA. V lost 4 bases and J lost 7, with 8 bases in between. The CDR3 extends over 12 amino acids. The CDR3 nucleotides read TGTGCCAGCAGCTCGGACAGTAACATTCAGTACTTC. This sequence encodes CASSSDSNIQYF.